This T cell receptor beta chain was identified in a study of T cells in Graves' hyperthyroidism and ophthalmopathy. Regions amplified from RNA transcripts were the TCR beta CDR3 regions. First-round RT-PCR with HTBI primers amplified the TCR CDR3 region. TCRdb re-derived calls from the multiplex PCR reads in MiXCR, one entry per CDR3 protein. The repertoire includes approximately 600,000 distinct CDR3 sequences, about 20% of them detected once, and roughly a third sits in the top ten. CDR3 length equals 16 residues. CDR1 and CDR2 from the germline V gene are SQVTM and ANQGSEA. The ends lost 5 bases at V and 4 bases at J; junction bases unmatched: 11.

Source material: blood. The clonotype originates from a man aged 25-45 years with Graves' ophthalmopathy. This chain links TRBV29-1 with TRBJ2-5, with TRBD2 matching over 12 bases. The CDR3 region has the DNA TGCAGCGTTACCCTGAGACTAGCGGGAGTTAGAGAGACCCAGTACTTC. The encoded protein is CSVTLRLAGVRETQYF.